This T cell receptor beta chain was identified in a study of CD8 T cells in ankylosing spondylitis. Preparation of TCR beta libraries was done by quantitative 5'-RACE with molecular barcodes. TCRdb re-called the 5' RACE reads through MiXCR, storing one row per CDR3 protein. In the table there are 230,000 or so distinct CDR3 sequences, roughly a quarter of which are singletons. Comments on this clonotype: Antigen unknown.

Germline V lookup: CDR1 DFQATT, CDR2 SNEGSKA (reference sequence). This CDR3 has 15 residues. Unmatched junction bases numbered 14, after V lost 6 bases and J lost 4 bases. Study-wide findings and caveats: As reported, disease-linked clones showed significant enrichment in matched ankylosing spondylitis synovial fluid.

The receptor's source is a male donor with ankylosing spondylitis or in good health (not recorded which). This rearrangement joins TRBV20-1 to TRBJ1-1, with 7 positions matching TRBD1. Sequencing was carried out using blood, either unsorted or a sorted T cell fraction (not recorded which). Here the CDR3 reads CSANRPPYRGTEAFF. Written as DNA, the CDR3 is TGCAGTGCCAACAGACCACCTTACAGGGGCACTGAAGCTTTCTTT.